These 29 T cell receptor beta chains originate from one sample sequenced in a study of cytomegalovirus exposure and HLA in healthy donors. Sequencing was performed with immunoSEQ multiplex PCR; in TCRdb, only in-frame clones are kept and a portion is missing. The data hold about 200,000 clones, with roughly 86% observed a single time. Sequenced sample: PBMCs. Receptors originate from a woman younger than 35 in good health and CMV-seronegative.

The chain combines TRBV10-1 with TRBJ2-7, with no clear D. Germline CDR1 reads WNHNN; CDR2 reads SYGVQD (reference sequence). The CDR3 extends over 13 amino acids. V dropped 3 bases and J dropped 2 bases, with 8 bases sitting between them. CDR3 sequence: CASSDTYTYEQYF. The DNA of the CDR3 is TGCGCCAGCAGTGACACTTATACCTACGAGCAGTACTTC.

The rearrangement uses TRBV7-2 and TRBJ1-4; D is perhaps TRBD1 (6 bases). This CDR3 region has 12 residues. Trimming took 1 base from V and 15 from J, leaving 12 bases between them. Germline V lookup: CDR1 SGHTA, CDR2 FQGNSA. Here the CDR3 DNA reads TGTGCCAGCAGCTTAGTGGGACAAAGGGTGTTTTTT. Translation gives CASSLVGQRVFF.

The rearrangement uses TRBV30 and TRBJ2-1; 9 bases match TRBD2. The V and J ends lost 1 base and 12 bases, in that order; junction bases with no gene match: 7. CDR3 length equals 13 residues. Germline CDR1 GTSNPN, CDR2 SVGIG (reference sequence). As DNA, the CDR3 is TGTGCCTGGAGTGCTAGCGGGGTTGGGGGGCAGTTCTTC. Protein: CAWSASGVGGQFF.

This sequence joins TRBV28 and TRBJ1-2, with D tentatively TRBD1 (6 bases). The germline V gene has CDR1 MDHEN and CDR2 SYDVKM. V lost 6 bases and J lost 2, with 13 bases in between. This CDR3 comprises 14 residues. The CDR3 reads CASRATGINYGYTF. CDR3 DNA sequence: TGTGCCAGCAGGGCGACAGGAATAAACTATGGCTACACCTTC.

The genes are TRBV6-1 and TRBJ2-1; 10 nucleotides align to TRBD2. The CDR3 loop spans 15 amino acids. Trimming at V came to 4 bases and at J to 8 bases, leaving 8 bases not matched to a gene. Germline lookup yields CDR1 MNHNS and CDR2 SASEGT. CDR3 sequence: CASSAAGGPSYEQFF. The CDR3 nucleotides are TGTGCCAGCAGTGCAGCGGGAGGGCCTTCGTATGAGCAGTTCTTC.

The J gene is TRBJ2-7, the V gene TRBV6-5; 8 bases map to TRBD1. The CDR3 has 16 amino acids. Germline trimming cut 2 bases from V and 9 bases from J; bases unmatched to any gene: 15. Germline-derived CDR1 and CDR2 are MNHEY and SVGAGI. The CDR3 DNA is TGTGCCAGCAGTTACCTGGAGACAGGGGTTAGAGGGAGGCAGTACTTC. Protein sequence: CASSYLETGVRGRQYF.

This rearrangement joins TRBV5-1 to TRBJ2-1, with TRBD2 matching over 7 bases. Per the germline V gene, CDR1 is SGHRS and CDR2 is YFSETQ. The CDR3 runs 17 residues. J gave up 5 bases and V 0 bases, and 11 bases lay outside the gene matches. The CDR3 sequence is CASSLGGGLADNNEQFF. CDR3 DNA: TGCGCCAGCAGCTTGGGGGGCGGCCTAGCGGATAACAATGAGCAGTTCTTC.

This CDR3 reads CASSLDGQAMEETQYF. The DNA of the CDR3 is TGCGCCAGCAGCTTGGACGGACAGGCTATGGAAGAGACCCAGTACTTC. This chain uses TRBV5-1 with TRBJ2-5; 7 bases are shared with TRBD1. Losses at the gene ends were 0 bases for V and 3 bases for J; bases not matched to a gene: 8. Germline V CDR1 and CDR2: SGHRS, YFSETQ. This CDR3 spans 16 amino acids.

The V call is TRBV9, the J call TRBJ2-1; D unclear. Germline CDR1 reads SGDLS; CDR2 reads YYNGEE. Trimming removed 2 bases from V and 1 base from J, with 7 bases in between. This CDR3 is built from 14 residues. CDR3 in amino acids: CASSVGQSYNEQFF. CDR3 bases: TGTGCCAGCAGCGTGGGCCAATCCTACAATGAGCAGTTCTTC.

For the CDR3, the DNA is TGTGCCAGCAGCTCTCGCGGGGGCCAGAACACCGGGGAGCTGTTTTTT. The encoded protein is CASSSRGGQNTGELFF. The rearrangement links TRBV7-3 to TRBJ2-2, with D tentatively TRBD2 (7 bases). The length of the CDR3 is 16 residues. Per the germline V gene, CDR1 is SGHTA and CDR2 is FQGTGA. V lost 4 bases and J 1 base, leaving 13 bases between the germline ends. The full variable domain, rest sourced from reference TRBV7-3 and TRBJ2-2, is GAGVSQTPSNKVTEKGKYVELRCDPISGHTALYWYRQSLGQGPEFLIYFQGTGAADDSGLPNDRFFAVRPEGSVSTLKIQRTERGDSAVYLCASSSRGGQNTGELFFGEGSRLTVL.

The sample holds a few counts of this clone. The V gene is TRBV7-2, the J gene TRBJ2-7; 9 bases fit TRBD1. The CDR3 totals 16 residues. The germline CDR1 and CDR2 sequences are SGHTA and FQGNSA. Losses at the gene ends were 7 bases for V and 2 bases for J; bases not matched to a gene: 12. The CDR3: CASKAGDRVAAYEQYF. CDR3 DNA: TGTGCCAGCAAGGCAGGGGACAGGGTGGCTGCCTACGAGCAGTACTTC.

The rearrangement links TRBV7-9 to TRBJ1-5, with 7 bases matching TRBD1. The CDR3 is made up of 14 amino acids. Germline V gene sequence: CDR1 SEHNR, CDR2 FQNEAQ (reference sequence). V lost 6 bases, J lost 4 bases, and 6 bases stayed unmatched. Here the CDR3 DNA reads TGTGCCAGCAGAGCGACAGGGACGAATCAGCCCCAGCATTTT. Its protein product is CASRATGTNQPQHF.

The V and J genes are TRBV5-1 and TRBJ2-2; 8 nucleotides align to TRBD1. V trimming: 7 bases; J trimming: 4 bases; junction bases outside the gene matches: 9. Per germline, CDR1 SGHRS and CDR2 YFSETQ. The CDR3 length is 15 residues. The CDR3 sequence is CASRWDRRITGELFF. As DNA, the CDR3 is TGCGCCAGCCGGTGGGACAGGAGAATCACCGGGGAGCTGTTTTTT.

The chain joins TRBV19 to TRBJ1-2; D possibly corresponds to TRBD1 (6 bases). With 6 bases removed from V and 3 bases from J, the gap between germline ends came to 17 bases. The CDR3 spans 15 residues. Germline V gives CDR1 LNHDA, CDR2 SQIVND (reference sequence). The CDR3, as DNA: TGTGCCAGTAGCCCAGAGGCTACAGGGTACTATGGCTACACCTTC. Protein: CASSPEATGYYGYTF.

The rearrangement uses TRBV6-5 and TRBJ2-5; 8 nucleotides line up with TRBD1. Germline V gene data show CDR1 as MNHEY and CDR2 as SVGAGI. V trimming: 6 bases; J trimming: 5 bases; junction bases outside the gene matches: 2. The CDR3 contains 12 residues. The CDR3 loop reads CASRGDRETQYF. CDR3 in DNA: TGTGCCAGCAGAGGGGACAGGGAGACCCAGTACTTC.

This clone was seen repeatedly, ten times or more. V is TRBV7-9 and J is TRBJ2-5; no firm D call. V lost 5 bases, J lost 4 bases, and 14 bases lay in between. CDR3 size: 14 residues. The germline V gene has CDR1 SEHNR and CDR2 FQNEAQ (reference sequence). The CDR3 here is CASSPPLDRETQYF. CDR3 nucleotide sequence: TGTGCCAGCAGCCCCCCGCTAGACCGAGAGACCCAGTACTTC.

This chain joins TRBV19 and TRBJ2-5, with 7 nucleotides matching TRBD2. The CDR3 sequence is 16 residues long. Germline-derived CDR1 and CDR2 are LNHDA and SQIVND (reference sequence). The junction had 7 bases not matched to a gene; V was cut back by 1 base and J by 2 bases. CDR3 amino acids: CASSIGIPSGQETQYF. Here the CDR3 DNA reads TGTGCCAGTAGTATAGGTATCCCTAGCGGACAAGAGACCCAGTACTTC.

The rearrangement joins TRBV25-1 to TRBJ1-2; TRBD1 matches 9 bases. The CDR3 contains 13 residues. Germline CDR1 and CDR2: MGHDK and SYGVNS. The V gene end was trimmed by 7 bases and the J gene end by 8 bases; junction bases not matched to a gene: 8. CDR3 DNA sequence: TGTGCCAGCACACCGGGACAGGGCGGCGGCTACACCTTC. As protein: CASTPGQGGGYTF.

V is TRBV4-2 and J is TRBJ2-7, with D tentatively TRBD1 (5 bases). Germline assignment: CDR1 LGHNA and CDR2 YNFKEQ. There are 16 residues in the CDR3. Trimming took off 4 bases at V and 0 bases at J, with 16 bases between the two ends. This CDR3 is CASSLTLDSHSYEQYF. CDR3 nucleotides: TGTGCCAGCAGCCTCACCTTAGACAGTCACTCCTACGAGCAGTACTTC.

The DNA for the CDR3 is TGTGCCAGTAGTGTCCCCCCCCTAGCGGGGGCCCAAGAGACCCAGTACTTC. Encoded protein: CASSVPPLAGAQETQYF. J is TRBJ2-5 and V is TRBV19; 10 bases align to TRBD2. The ends lost 5 bases at V and 1 base at J; junction bases unmatched: 10. Looked up from germline, CDR1 is LNHDA and CDR2 is SQIVND (reference sequence). CDR3 length: 17 amino acids.

The chain couples TRBV4-2 to TRBJ2-3; TRBD1 is a possible D gene (6 bases). CDR1 LGHNA and CDR2 YNFKEQ come from the germline V gene. The CDR3 length is 15 residues. The germline V and J ends were trimmed by 0 bases and 4 bases, with 11 bases remaining between them. In DNA, the CDR3 is TGTGCCAGCAGCCAAGACATGCAGGGGCCAGATACGCAGTATTTT. Its protein product is CASSQDMQGPDTQYF.

CDR3 in DNA: TGTGCCGGGAGAAATTCGTCCGGGAACTATGGCTACACCTTC. It specifies CAGRNSSGNYGYTF. The chain joins TRBV27 to TRBJ1-2, with D uncertain. Germline CDR1 reads MNHEY; CDR2 reads SMNVEV (reference sequence). The CDR3 is made up of 14 amino acids. Trimming stripped 11 bases from V and 2 bases from J, with 18 bases between.

This clone was recorded a few times. The J gene is TRBJ1-5, the V gene TRBV2, with unresolved D. Trimming shortened V by 4 bases and J by 5 bases, and 6 bases separated the two germline ends. The CDR3 is 12 amino acids. Germline CDR1 reads SNHLY; CDR2 reads FYNNEI. The CDR3 spells CASSAQDQPQHF. DNA for the CDR3: TGTGCCAGCAGTGCCCAGGATCAGCCCCAGCATTTT.

The gene calls are TRBV15 and TRBJ2-3; perhaps TRBD1 as D (6 bases). Germline-derived CDR1 and CDR2 are LNHNV and YYDKDF (reference sequence). Trimming pared 5 bases from V and 1 base from J, leaving 16 bases between. This CDR3 is 16 amino acids long. The CDR3 DNA is TGTGCCACCAGCGGAGGAGACAGGCCCGGCACAGATACGCAGTATTTT. As protein: CATSGGDRPGTDTQYF.

Only a few counts were recorded for this clone. This chain joins TRBV4-2 and TRBJ2-1, with 8 bases that match TRBD2. The CDR3 sequence is 16 residues long. The V gene's germline CDR1 is LGHNA and CDR2 YNFKEQ. Trimming cost V 3 bases and J 5 bases; bases outside gene matches: 9. CDR3 in DNA: TGTGCCAGCAGCCATGCGACCGGGGGGGCCGACAATGAGCAGTTCTTC. Translating gives CASSHATGGADNEQFF.

V usage is TRBV27 and J usage is TRBJ2-7, with 10 bases lining up with TRBD1. CDR1 and CDR2 from the germline V gene are MNHEY and SMNVEV (reference sequence). The CDR3 loop spans 15 amino acids. V lost 5 bases to trimming and J lost 7 bases; unmatched junction nucleotides: 11. CDR3 in amino acids: CASSPRQGARGEQYF. In nucleotides, the CDR3 is TGTGCCAGCAGTCCACGACAGGGGGCTCGGGGGGAGCAGTACTTC.

This chain links TRBV4-2 with TRBJ1-3; D is undetermined. The CDR3 covers 16 residues. The V end was cut by 5 bases, the J end by 12 bases, with 26 bases between. CDR1 and CDR2 (germline): LGHNA, YNFKEQ. The CDR3 loop reads CASSFSSTGGYGVIYF. Here the CDR3 DNA reads TGTGCCAGCAGCTTCAGTTCCACCGGAGGGTACGGGGTCATATATTTT.

The V and J genes are TRBV4-1 and TRBJ2-2; 12 positions agree with TRBD1. Germline CDR1 MGHRA, CDR2 YSYEKL. V lost 5 bases and J lost 5; bases outside the gene matches: 6. The CDR3 extends over 16 amino acids. The DNA of the CDR3 is TGCGCCAGCAGCGGGACAGGGGGCTTGATAACCGGGGAGCTGTTTTTT. Translated, it gives CASSGTGGLITGELFF.

The CDR3 loop reads CASSQDLNGRAPQFF. The DNA of the CDR3 is TGTGCCAGCAGCCAAGATCTTAACGGGAGGGCTCCTCAGTTCTTC. The chain links TRBV4-2 to TRBJ2-1; 8 bases are a match to TRBD2. Germline CDR1 is LGHNA and CDR2 is YNFKEQ. The V gene end was trimmed by 0 bases and the J gene end by 13 bases; junction bases not matched to a gene: 11. CDR3 length: 15 residues.